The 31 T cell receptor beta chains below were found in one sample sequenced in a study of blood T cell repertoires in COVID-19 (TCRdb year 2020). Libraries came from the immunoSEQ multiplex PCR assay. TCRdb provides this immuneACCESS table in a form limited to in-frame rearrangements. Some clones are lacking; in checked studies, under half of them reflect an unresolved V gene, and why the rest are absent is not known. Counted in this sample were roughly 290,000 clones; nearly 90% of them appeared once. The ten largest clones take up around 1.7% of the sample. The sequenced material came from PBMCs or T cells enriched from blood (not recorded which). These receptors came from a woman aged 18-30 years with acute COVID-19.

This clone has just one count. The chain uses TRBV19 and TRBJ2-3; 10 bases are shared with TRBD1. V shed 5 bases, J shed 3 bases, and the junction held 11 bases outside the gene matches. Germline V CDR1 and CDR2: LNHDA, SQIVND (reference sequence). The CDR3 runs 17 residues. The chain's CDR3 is CASSPFSGQGRTDTQYF. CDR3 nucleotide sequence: TGTGCCAGTAGTCCATTCTCGGGACAGGGGAGAACAGATACGCAGTATTTT.

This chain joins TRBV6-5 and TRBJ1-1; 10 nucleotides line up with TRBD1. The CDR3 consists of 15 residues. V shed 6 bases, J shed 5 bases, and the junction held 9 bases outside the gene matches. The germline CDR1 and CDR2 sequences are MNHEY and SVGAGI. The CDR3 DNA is TGTGCCAGCAGGACTAGGACAGGGGGGCCGACTGAAGCTTTCTTT. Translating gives CASRTRTGGPTEAFF.

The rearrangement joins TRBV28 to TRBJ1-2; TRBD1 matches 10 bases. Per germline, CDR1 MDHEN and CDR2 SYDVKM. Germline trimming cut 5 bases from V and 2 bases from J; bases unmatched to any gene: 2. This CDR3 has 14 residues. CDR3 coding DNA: TGTGCCAGCAGTGCGGGACAGGGGAACTATGGCTACACCTTC. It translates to CASSAGQGNYGYTF.

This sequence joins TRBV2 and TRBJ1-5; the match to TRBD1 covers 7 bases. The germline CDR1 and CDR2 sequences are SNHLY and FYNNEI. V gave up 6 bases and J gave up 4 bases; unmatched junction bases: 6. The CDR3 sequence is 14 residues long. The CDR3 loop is CASSASTGNQPQHF. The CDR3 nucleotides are TGTGCCAGCAGCGCCTCGACAGGGAATCAGCCCCAGCATTTT.

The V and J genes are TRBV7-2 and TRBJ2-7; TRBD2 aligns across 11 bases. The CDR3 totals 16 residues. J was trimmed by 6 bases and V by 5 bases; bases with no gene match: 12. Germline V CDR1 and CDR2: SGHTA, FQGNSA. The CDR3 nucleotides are TGTGCCAGCAGCCTGCTAGCGGGAGGAACACAAGGCGAGCAGTACTTC. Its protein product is CASSLLAGGTQGEQYF.

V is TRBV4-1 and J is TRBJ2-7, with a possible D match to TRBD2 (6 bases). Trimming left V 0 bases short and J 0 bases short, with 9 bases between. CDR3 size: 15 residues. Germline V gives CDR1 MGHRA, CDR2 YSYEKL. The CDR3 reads CASSQEGLPSYEQYF. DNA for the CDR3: TGCGCCAGCAGCCAAGAGGGACTTCCCTCCTACGAGCAGTACTTC.

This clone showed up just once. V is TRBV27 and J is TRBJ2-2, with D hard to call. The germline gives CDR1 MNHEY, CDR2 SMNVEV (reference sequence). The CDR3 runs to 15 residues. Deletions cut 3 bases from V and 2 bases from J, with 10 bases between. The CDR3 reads CASSFEPGNTGELFF. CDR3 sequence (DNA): TGTGCCAGCAGTTTTGAGCCGGGTAACACCGGGGAGCTGTTTTTT.

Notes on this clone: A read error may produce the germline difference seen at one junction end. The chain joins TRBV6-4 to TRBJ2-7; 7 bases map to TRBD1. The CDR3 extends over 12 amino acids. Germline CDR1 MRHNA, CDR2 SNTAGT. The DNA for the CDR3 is TGCCTAGAACAGGGGAGCTCCTACGAGCAGTACTTC. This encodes CLEQGSSYEQYF.

In DNA form, the CDR3 reads TGTGCCAGCAGCTTAATCGGCAGGGCAGGGGAGCAGTACTTC. Encoded protein: CASSLIGRAGEQYF. The rearrangement joins TRBV7-8 to TRBJ2-7; tentative D call: TRBD1 (5 bases). The germline V and J ends were trimmed by 2 bases and 7 bases, with 15 bases remaining between them. CDR1 and CDR2 from the germline V gene are SGHVS and FQNEAQ. This CDR3 has 14 amino acids.

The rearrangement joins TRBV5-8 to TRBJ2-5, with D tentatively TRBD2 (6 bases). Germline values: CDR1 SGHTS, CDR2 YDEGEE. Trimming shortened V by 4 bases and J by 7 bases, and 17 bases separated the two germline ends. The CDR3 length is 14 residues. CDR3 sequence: CASSRRGIAGTQYF. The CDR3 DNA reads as TGTGCCAGCAGCCGCCGGGGGATCGCGGGGACCCAGTACTTC.

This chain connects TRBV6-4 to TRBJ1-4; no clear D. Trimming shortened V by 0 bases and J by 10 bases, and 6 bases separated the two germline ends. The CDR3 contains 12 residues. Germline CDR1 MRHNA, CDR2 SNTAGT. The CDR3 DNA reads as TGTGCCAGCAGTGACTCGAGCGGAAAACTGTTTTTT. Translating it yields CASSDSSGKLFF.

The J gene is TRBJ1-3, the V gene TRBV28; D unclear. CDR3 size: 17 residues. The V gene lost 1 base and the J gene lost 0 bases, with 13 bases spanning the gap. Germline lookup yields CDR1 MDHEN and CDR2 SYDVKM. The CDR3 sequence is CASSLFLNTRSGNTIYF. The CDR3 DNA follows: TGTGCCAGCAGTTTATTTCTCAACACCCGCTCTGGAAACACCATATATTTT.

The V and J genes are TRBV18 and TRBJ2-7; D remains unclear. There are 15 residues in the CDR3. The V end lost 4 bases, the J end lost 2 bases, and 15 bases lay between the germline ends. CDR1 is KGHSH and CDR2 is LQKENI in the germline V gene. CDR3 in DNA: TGTGCCAGCTCACAGGAAACGATGGGCGCCTACGAGCAGTACTTC. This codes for CASSQETMGAYEQYF.

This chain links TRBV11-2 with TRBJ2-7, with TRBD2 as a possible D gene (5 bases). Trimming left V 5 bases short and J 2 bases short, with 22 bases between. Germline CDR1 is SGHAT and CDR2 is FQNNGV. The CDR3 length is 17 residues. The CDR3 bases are TGTGCCAGCAGCCCTAGGGCCCCTCAGCGGAACCCCTACGAGCAGTACTTC. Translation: CASSPRAPQRNPYEQYF.

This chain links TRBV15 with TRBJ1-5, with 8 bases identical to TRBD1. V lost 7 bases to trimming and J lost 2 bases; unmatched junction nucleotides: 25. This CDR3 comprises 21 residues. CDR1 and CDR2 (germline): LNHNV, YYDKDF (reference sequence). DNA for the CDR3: TGTGCCACCATGATGGTGGGGCAGGGGGCTCCCGTTAGTTCTGGCAATCAGCCCCAGCATTTT. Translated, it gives CATMMVGQGAPVSSGNQPQHF.

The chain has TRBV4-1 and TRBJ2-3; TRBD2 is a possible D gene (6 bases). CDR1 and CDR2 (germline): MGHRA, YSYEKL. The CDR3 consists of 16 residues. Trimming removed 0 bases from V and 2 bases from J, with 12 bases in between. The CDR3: CASSQDSGRATDTQYF. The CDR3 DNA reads TGCGCCAGCAGCCAAGATAGCGGACGTGCCACAGATACGCAGTATTTT.

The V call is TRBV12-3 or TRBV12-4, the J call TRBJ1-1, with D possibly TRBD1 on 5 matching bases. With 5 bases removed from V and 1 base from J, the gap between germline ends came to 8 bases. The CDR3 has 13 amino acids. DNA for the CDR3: TGTGCCAGCAGTAGGACACCGAACACTGAAGCTTTCTTT. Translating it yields CASSRTPNTEAFF.

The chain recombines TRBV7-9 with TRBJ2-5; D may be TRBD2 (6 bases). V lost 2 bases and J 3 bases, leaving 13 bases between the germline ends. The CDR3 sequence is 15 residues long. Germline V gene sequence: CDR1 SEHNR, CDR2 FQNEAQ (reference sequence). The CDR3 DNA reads TGTGCCAGCAGCTTAAGCAAGCGGGTAAAAGAGACCCAGTACTTC. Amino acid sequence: CASSLSKRVKETQYF.

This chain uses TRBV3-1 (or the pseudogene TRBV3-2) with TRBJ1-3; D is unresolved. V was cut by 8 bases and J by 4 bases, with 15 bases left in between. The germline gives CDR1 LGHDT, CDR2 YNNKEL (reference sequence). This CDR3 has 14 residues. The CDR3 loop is CASGLGSSGNTIYF. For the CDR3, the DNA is TGTGCCAGCGGACTTGGGAGCTCCGGAAACACCATATATTTT.

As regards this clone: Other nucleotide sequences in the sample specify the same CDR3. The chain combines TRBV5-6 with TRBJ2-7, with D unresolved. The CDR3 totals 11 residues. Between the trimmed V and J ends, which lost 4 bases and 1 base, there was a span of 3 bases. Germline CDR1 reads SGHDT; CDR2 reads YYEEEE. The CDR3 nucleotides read TGTGCCAGCAGCCATTCCTACGAGCAGTACTTC. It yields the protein CASSHSYEQYF.

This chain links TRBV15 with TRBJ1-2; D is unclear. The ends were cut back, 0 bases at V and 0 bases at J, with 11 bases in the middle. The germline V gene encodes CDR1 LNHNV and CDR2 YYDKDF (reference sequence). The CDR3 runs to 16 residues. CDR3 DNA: TGTGCCACCAGCAGAGACCGAGACATATCTAACTATGGCTACACCTTC. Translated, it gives CATSRDRDISNYGYTF. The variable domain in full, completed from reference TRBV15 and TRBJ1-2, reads DAMVIQNPRYQVTQFGKPVTLSCSQTLNHNVMYWYQQKSSQAPKLLFHYYDKDFNNEADTPDNFQSRRPNTSFCFLDIRSPGLGDTAMYLCATSRDRDISNYGYTFGSGTRLTVV.

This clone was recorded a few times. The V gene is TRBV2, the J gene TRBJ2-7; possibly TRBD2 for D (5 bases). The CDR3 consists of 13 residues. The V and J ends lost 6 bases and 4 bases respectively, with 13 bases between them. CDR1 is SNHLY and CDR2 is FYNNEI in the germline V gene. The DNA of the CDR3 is TGTGCCAGCAGCGGAGAGTCGGGGTACGAGCAGTACTTC. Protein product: CASSGESGYEQYF.

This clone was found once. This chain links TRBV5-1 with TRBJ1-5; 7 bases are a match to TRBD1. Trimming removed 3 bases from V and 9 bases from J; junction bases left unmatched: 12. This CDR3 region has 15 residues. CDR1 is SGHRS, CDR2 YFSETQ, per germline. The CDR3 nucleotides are TGCGCCAGCAGCTCCCCTGGGACAGCCAAGGGGCCCCAGCATTTT. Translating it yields CASSSPGTAKGPQHF.

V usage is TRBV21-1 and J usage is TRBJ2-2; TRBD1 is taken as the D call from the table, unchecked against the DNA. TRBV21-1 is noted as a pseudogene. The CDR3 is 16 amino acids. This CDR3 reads CASSKEGQGHTGELFF. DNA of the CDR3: TGTGCCAGCAGCAAAGAGGGCCAGGGGCACACCGGGGAGCTGTTTTTT.

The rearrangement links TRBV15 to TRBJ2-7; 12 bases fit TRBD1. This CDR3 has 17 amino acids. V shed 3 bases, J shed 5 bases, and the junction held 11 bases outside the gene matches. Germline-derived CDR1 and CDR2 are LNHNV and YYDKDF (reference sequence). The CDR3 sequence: CATSRGDAGQGAHEQYF. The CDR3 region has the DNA TGTGCCACCAGCAGGGGGGATGCGGGACAGGGGGCCCACGAGCAGTACTTC.

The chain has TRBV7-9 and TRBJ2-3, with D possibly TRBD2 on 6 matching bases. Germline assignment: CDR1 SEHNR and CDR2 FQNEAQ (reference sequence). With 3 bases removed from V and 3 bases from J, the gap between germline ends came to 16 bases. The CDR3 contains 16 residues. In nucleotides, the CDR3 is TGTGCCAGCAGCTTTTTACCGGGAGTCGGTACAGATACGCAGTATTTT. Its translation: CASSFLPGVGTDTQYF.

The CDR3 loop is CATSRTDRGNTEAFF. The CDR3 region has the DNA TGTGCCACCAGCAGAACTGACAGGGGGAACACTGAAGCTTTCTTT. This chain links TRBV15 with TRBJ1-1; TRBD1 agrees at 8 bases. Germline V lookup: CDR1 LNHNV, CDR2 YYDKDF (reference sequence). This CDR3 is 15 amino acids long. Trimming cost V 2 bases and J 1 base; bases outside gene matches: 3.

CDR3 region: CASSLASGRAYNEQFF. CDR3 nucleotide sequence: TGCGCCAGCAGCTTGGCTAGCGGGAGGGCCTACAATGAGCAGTTCTTC. The chain uses TRBV5-1 and TRBJ2-1, with 12 bases that match TRBD2. CDR1 is SGHRS, CDR2 YFSETQ, per germline. The V segment lost 0 bases and the J segment 2 bases; nucleotides outside the gene matches: 0. The CDR3 is made up of 16 amino acids.

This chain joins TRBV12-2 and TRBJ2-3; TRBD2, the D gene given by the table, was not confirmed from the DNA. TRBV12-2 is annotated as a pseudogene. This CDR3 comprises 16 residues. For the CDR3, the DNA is TGTGCAAGTCGCTTAGATCTTACTAGCGGGACAGATACGCAGTATTTT. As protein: CASRLDLTSGTDTQYF.

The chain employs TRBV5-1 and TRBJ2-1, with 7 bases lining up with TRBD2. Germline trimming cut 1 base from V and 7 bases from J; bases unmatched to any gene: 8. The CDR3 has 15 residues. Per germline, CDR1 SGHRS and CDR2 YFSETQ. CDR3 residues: CASSLLGGSSNEQFF. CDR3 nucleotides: TGCGCCAGCAGCTTGTTGGGCGGGAGTTCGAATGAGCAGTTCTTC.

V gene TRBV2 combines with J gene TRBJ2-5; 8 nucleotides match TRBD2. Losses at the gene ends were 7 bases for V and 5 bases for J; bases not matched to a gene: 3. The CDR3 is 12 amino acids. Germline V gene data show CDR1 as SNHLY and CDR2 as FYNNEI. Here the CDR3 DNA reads TGTGCCAGCAAGCGGGAGCGGGAGACCCAGTACTTC. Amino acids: CASKRERETQYF.